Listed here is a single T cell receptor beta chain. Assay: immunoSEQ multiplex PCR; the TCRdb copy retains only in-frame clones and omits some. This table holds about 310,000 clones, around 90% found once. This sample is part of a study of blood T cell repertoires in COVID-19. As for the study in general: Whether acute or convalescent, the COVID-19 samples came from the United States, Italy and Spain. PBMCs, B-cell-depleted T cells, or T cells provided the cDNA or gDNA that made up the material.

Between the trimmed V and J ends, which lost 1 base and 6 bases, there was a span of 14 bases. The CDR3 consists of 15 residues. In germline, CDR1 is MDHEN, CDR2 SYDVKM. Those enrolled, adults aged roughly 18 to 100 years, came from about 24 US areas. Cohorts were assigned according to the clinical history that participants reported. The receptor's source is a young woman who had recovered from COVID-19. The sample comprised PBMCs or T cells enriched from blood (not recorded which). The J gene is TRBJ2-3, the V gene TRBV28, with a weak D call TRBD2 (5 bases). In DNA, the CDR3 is TGTGCCAGCAGTTTATTGAGGGTCGTTCGGGATACGCAGTATTTT. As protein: CASSLLRVVRDTQYF. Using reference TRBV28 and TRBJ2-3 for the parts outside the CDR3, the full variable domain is DVKVTQSSRYLVKRTGEKVFLECVQDMDHENMFWYRQDPGLGLRLIYFSYDVKMKEKGDIPEGYSVSREKKERFSLILESASTNQTSMYLCASSLLRVVRDTQYFGPGTRLTVL.